This TCR beta chain was sequenced in a study of shared clonotypes between healthy human individuals. Produced via immunoSEQ multiplex PCR; TCRdb's table is partial and in-frame only. This table holds roughly 2.2 million clones, around 92% found once. CDR3 size: 16 residues. The specimen was naive CD4+ T cells from PBMCs. Regarding subset: CD45RA+ positively selected. This chain links TRBV1 with TRBJ2-7; the tabulated D call, TRBD1, remains unverified against the DNA. TRBV1 corresponds to a pseudogene. The receptor comes from a man aged 18 to 29 in good health. Some clones in this sample may be carry-over from other donors' samples. The CDR3 loop is CTSSTPPSWPNYEQYF. The CDR3 region has the DNA TGCACCAGCAGTACCCCCCCTTCTTGGCCAAACTACGAGCAGTACTTC.